One T cell receptor (beta chain) is described in this entry. The sample holds one count of this clone. No antigen is known for it. Base qualities are not recorded, but no much larger clone differs from it by a single base. This record belongs to a study of blood T cell repertoires in COVID-19 (dated by TCRdb to the early 2020s). Regarding the research as a whole: The collaborator samples originated in the United States, Italy and Spain and spanned the acute and convalescent phases of COVID-19. The prospective study material was composed of cDNA or gDNA derived from T cells, B-cell-depleted T cells, or PBMCs. The dataset comprised deeply sampled blood TCRbeta repertoires from subjects exposed to, actively infected with, or recovered from COVID-19. The repertoires were released in a freely available public database intended as a resource for research on the immune response to SARS-CoV-2. Samples were obtained from the ongoing ImmuneRACE study (first 160 participants) and from some 1,300 subjects provided by 6 global collaborators. Sample metadata almost always included a de-identified subject ID, COVID-19 status, age in years and sex. Where HLA class I and class II types were available, the types were taken from metadata supplied by the sample provider, not from assay-based typing.

Broad study findings and their caveats: How much clinical and demographic metadata was included differed by source and by participant, and the metadata was provided uncurated.

CDR1 and CDR2, per the germline V gene, are MDHEN and SYDVKM. Relative to germline, V is missing 6 bases and J is missing 3 bases, with 14 bases of the junction outside any gene match. The CDR3 covers 17 residues, taking in both the cysteine and the phenylalanine. Only the CDR3 part of the read is kept: 51 bases, read in frame from the first base. The collaborating institutions used their own protocols to collect whole blood in K2EDTA tubes. For TCRbeta analysis, collaborators shipped samples in one of three forms: frozen whole blood, isolated PBMCs, or DNA extracted from either of those sample types. The immunoSEQ Assay, a bias-controlled multiplex PCR, was used to amplify TCRbeta CDR3 regions from genomic DNA. Concerning the study's data processing: Within the assay, amplification of reference gene primers was used to estimate how many nucleated cells each sample contained. To quantify the absolute abundance of each unique TCRbeta CDR3 rearrangement, sequence reads were collapsed and filtered. For each sample, productive Simpson clonality was calculated by taking the square root of Simpson's diversity index across productive rearrangements. The clones in this table, taken by TCRdb from immuneACCESS, are in-frame only. Not every clone is retained; where verified, under half of the shortfall comes from an unresolved V gene, and the cause of the rest is unknown. V and J calls and clone size are those listed in that table; D and trimming were worked out from the DNA. Across this sample there are under 250,000 clones, with around four fifths seen only once. The ten largest account for 4.7% of the sample.

This clonotype originated in a woman between 65 and 79 years old with acute or convalescent COVID-19. The chain was built from TRBV28 and TRBJ1-2; TRBD1 lines up with 9 middle nucleotides. Sequencing was done on a sample of peripheral blood. The CDR3 loop reads CASSFFYRGLRDYGYTF. The DNA sequence is TGTGCCAGCAGCTTTTTCTACAGGGGGCTTAGAGACTATGGCTACACCTTC.